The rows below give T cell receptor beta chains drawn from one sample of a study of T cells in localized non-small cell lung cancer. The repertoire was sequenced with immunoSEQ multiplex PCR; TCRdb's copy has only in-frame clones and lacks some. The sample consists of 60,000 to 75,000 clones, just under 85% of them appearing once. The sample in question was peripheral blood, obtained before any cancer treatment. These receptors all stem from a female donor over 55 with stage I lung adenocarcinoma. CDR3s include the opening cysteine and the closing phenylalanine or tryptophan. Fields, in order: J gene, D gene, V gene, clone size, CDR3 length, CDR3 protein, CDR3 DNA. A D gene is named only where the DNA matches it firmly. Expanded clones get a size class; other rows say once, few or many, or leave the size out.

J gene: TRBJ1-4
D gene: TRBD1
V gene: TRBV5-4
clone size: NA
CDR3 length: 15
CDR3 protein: CASSLGQGANEKLFF
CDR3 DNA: TGTGCCAGCAGCCTGGGACAGGGAGCTAATGAAAAACTGTTTTTT

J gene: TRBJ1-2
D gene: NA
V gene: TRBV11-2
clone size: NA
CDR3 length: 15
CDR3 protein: CASSSIPGLNYGYTF
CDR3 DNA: TGTGCCAGCAGCTCCATCCCCGGGCTTAACTATGGCTACACCTTC

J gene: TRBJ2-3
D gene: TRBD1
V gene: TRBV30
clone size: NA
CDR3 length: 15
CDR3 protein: CAWGGQQFFTDTQYF
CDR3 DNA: TGTGCCTGGGGGGGACAGCAATTTTTCACAGATACGCAGTATTTT

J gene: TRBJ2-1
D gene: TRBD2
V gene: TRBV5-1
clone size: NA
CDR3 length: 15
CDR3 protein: CASSLGEGLVNEQFF
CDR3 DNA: TGCGCCAGCAGCTTGGGGGAGGGCCTCGTTAATGAGCAGTTCTTC

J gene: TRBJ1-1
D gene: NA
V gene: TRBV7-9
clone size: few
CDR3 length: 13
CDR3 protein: CASSFFGGTEAFF
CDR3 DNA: TGTGCCAGCAGCTTTTTTGGGGGCACTGAAGCTTTCTTT

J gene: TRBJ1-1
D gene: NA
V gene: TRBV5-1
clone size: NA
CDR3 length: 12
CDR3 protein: CASSPGSTEAFF
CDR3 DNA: TGCGCCAGCAGCCCAGGAAGCACTGAAGCTTTCTTT

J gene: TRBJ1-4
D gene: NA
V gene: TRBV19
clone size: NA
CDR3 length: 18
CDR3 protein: CASSRQGTGRTTNEKLFF
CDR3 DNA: TGTGCCAGTAGCCGGCAAGGCACAGGGCGGACAACTAATGAAAAACTGTTTTTT

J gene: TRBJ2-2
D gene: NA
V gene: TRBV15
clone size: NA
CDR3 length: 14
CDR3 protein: CATSRDMDTGELFF
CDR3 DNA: TGTGCCACCAGCAGAGATATGGATACCGGGGAGCTGTTTTTT

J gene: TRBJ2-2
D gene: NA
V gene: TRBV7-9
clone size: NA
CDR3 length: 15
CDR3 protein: CASSRSGAGTGELFF
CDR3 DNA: TGTGCCAGCAGCCGCTCGGGGGCAGGAACCGGGGAGCTGTTTTTT

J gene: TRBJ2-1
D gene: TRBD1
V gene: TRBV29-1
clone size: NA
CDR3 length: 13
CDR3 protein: CSVLDRGGNEQFF
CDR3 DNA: TGCAGCGTATTGGACAGGGGGGGGAATGAGCAGTTCTTC

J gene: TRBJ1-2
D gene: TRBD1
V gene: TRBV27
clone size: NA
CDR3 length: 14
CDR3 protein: CATRDRGRRFGYTF
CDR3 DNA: TGTGCCACCCGGGACAGGGGGCGCAGATTTGGCTACACCTTC

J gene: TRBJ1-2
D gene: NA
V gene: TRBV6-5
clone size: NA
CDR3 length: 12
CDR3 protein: CASSYKQGGYTF
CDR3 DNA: TGTGCCAGCAGTTACAAACAGGGTGGCTACACCTTC

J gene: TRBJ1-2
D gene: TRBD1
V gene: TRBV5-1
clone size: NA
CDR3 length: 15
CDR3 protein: CASSPGTDVNYGYTF
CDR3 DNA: TGCGCCAGCAGCCCTGGGACAGATGTTAACTATGGCTACACCTTC

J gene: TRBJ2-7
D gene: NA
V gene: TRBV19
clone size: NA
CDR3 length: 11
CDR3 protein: CASEKGNEQYF
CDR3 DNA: TGTGCTAGCGAGAAGGGAAACGAGCAGTACTTC

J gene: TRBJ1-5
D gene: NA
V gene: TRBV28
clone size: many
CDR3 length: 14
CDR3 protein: CASRGQHSNQPQHF
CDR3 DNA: TGTGCCAGCAGAGGACAGCATAGCAATCAGCCCCAGCATTTT

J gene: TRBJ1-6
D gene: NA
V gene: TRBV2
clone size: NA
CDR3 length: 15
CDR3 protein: CASSEESGLGSPLHF
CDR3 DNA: TGTGCCAGTAGTGAAGAATCGGGTTTAGGTTCACCCCTCCACTTT

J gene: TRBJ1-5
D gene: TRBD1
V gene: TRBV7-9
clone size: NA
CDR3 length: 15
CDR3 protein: CASSQGTGSGQPQHF
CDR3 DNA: TGTGCCAGCAGCCAAGGGACAGGGTCCGGTCAGCCCCAGCATTTT

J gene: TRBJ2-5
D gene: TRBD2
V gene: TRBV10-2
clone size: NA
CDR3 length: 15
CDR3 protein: CASRGVYPLEETQYF
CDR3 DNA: TGCGCCAGCCGGGGGGTGTACCCGCTTGAGGAGACCCAGTACTTC

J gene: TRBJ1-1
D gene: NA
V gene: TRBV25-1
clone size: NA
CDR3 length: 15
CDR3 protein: CASSGFLGVNTEAFF
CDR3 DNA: TGTGCCAGCAGTGGATTTCTTGGAGTGAACACTGAAGCTTTCTTT

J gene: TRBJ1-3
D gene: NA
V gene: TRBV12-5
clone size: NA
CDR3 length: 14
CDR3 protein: CASGGLGPGNTIYF
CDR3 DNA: TGTGCTAGTGGGGGACTGGGGCCTGGAAACACCATATATTTT

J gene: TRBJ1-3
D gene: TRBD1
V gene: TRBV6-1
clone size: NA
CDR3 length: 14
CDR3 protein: CASSRQGNGNTIYF
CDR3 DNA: TGTGCCAGCAGTAGACAGGGGAATGGAAACACCATATATTTT

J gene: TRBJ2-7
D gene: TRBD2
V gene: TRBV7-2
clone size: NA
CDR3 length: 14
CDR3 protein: CASSLTSGSYEQYF
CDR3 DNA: TGTGCCAGCAGCTTGACTAGCGGATCCTACGAGCAGTACTTC

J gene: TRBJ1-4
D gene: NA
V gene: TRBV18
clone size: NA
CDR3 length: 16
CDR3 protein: CASSPLERQDNEKLFF
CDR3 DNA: TGTGCCAGCTCACCATTAGAAAGACAGGATAATGAAAAACTGTTTTTT

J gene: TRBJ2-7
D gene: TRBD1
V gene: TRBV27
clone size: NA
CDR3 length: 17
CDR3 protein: CASSSPQGRDRSYEQYF
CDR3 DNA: TGTGCCAGCAGTTCACCCCAGGGCCGGGACAGATCCTACGAGCAGTACTTC

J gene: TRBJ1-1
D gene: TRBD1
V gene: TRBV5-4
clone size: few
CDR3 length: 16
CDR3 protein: CASSSPGQGDTGEAFF
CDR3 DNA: TGTGCCAGCAGCTCACCGGGACAGGGGGACACTGGAGAAGCTTTCTTT

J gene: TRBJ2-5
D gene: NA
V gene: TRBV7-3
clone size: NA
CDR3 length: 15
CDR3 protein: CASSASGSGMETQYF
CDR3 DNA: TGTGCCAGCAGCGCGAGTGGGTCCGGGATGGAGACCCAGTACTTC

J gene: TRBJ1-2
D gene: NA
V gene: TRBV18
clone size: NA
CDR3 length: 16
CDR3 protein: CASSLALTDANYGYTF
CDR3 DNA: TGTGCCAGCTCACTAGCTCTGACAGACGCCAACTATGGCTACACCTTC

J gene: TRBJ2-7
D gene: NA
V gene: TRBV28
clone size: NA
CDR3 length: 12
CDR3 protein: CASSPLAYEQYF
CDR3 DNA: TGTGCCAGCAGCCCACTAGCTTACGAGCAGTACTTC

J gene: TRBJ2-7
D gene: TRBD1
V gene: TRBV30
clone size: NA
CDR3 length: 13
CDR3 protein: CAWGPGQGREQYF
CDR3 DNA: TGTGCCTGGGGTCCGGGACAGGGACGCGAGCAGTACTTC

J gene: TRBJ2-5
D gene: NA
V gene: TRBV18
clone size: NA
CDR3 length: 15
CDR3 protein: CASSPPGPSQETQYF
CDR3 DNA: TGTGCCAGCTCACCACCGGGCCCAAGCCAAGAGACCCAGTACTTC

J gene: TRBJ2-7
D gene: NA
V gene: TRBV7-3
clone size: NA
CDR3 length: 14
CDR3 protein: CASSPLRGGSEQYF
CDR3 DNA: TGTGCCAGCAGCCCCCTCAGAGGAGGGAGCGAGCAGTACTTC

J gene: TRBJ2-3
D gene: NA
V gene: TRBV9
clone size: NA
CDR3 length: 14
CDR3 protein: CASSTRTLTDTQYF
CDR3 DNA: TGTGCCAGCAGCACCCGGACCCTCACAGATACGCAGTATTTT

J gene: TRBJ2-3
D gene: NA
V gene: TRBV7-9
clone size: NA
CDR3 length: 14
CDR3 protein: CASSPGRDRDTQYF
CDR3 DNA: TGTGCCAGCAGCCCCGGGCGGGATAGGGATACGCAGTATTTT

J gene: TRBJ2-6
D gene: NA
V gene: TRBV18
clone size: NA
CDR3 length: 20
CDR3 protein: CASSPRAGTGLSSGANVLTF
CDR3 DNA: TGTGCCAGCTCACCACGGGCGGGAACAGGGTTAAGCTCTGGGGCCAACGTCCTGACTTTC

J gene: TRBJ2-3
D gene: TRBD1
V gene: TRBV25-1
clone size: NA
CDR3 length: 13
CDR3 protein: CASRGQGADTQYF
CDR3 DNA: TGTGCCAGCAGGGGACAGGGGGCTGATACGCAGTATTTT

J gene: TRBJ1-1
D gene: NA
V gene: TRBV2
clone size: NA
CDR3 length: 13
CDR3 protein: CASSPQGSTEAFF
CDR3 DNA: TGTGCCAGCAGTCCCCAGGGGAGTACTGAAGCTTTCTTT

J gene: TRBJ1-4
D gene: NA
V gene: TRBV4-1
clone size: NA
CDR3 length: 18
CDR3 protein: CASSQDLGGDTTNEKLFF
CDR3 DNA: TGCGCCAGCAGCCAAGATCTAGGCGGAGACACAACTAATGAAAAACTGTTTTTT

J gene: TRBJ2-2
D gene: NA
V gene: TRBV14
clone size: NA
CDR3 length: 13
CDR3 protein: CASSSQGTGELFF
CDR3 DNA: TGTGCCAGCAGCTCACAGGGAACCGGGGAGCTGTTTTTT

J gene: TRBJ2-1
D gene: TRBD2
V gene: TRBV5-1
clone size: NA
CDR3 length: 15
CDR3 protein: CASRYSGSSYNEQFF
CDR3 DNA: TGCGCCAGCAGGTATAGCGGGAGTTCCTACAATGAGCAGTTCTTC

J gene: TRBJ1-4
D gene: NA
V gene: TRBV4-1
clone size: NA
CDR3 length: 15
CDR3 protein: CASSQEPGWDEKLFF
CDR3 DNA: TGCGCCAGCAGCCAAGAACCAGGGTGGGATGAAAAACTGTTTTTT

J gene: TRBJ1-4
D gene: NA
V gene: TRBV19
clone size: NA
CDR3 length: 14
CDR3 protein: CASSSTATNEKLFF
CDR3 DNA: TGTGCCAGTAGTTCGACAGCAACTAATGAAAAACTGTTTTTT

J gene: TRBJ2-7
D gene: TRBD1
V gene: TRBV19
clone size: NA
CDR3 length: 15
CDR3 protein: CASSIETGSSYEQYF
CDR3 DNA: TGTGCCAGTAGTATAGAGACAGGGAGCTCCTACGAGCAGTACTTC

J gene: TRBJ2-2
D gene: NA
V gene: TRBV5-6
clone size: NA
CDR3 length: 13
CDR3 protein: CASSFVNTGELFF
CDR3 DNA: TGTGCCAGCAGCTTTGTGAACACCGGGGAGCTGTTTTTT

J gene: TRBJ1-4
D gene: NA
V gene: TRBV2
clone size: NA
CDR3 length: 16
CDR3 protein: CASSKREGLNNEKLFF
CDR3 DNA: TGTGCCAGCAGCAAAAGGGAGGGTCTGAATAATGAAAAACTGTTTTTT

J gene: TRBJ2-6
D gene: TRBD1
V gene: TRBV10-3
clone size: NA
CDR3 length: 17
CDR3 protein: CAIRSGQGLSGANVLTF
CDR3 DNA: TGTGCCATCAGATCGGGACAGGGCCTATCTGGGGCCAACGTCCTGACTTTC